Below are 32 T cell receptor beta chains sequenced from a single sample in a study of shared clonotypes between healthy human individuals. The method was immunoSEQ multiplex PCR; TCRdb's version includes in-frame clones alone and lacks a portion of them. The table shows more than 850,000 clones, with around three quarters occurring only once. The sequencing input was memory CD4+ T cells from PBMCs. The subset: CD45RA-negative fraction. These receptors originate from a man between 18 and 29 years old in good health. Some clones in this sample may be carry-over from other donors' samples.

The J gene is TRBJ1-1, the V gene TRBV6-5; a weak D match, TRBD1 (5 bases). Germline CDR1 MNHEY, CDR2 SVGAGI. CDR3 length equals 16 residues. Trimming stripped 0 bases from V and 3 bases from J, with 14 bases between. The CDR3 DNA reads TGTGCCAGCAGTTACTCGAGGGGCAGGGCACACACTGAAGCTTTCTTT. This gives the protein CASSYSRGRAHTEAFF.

J is TRBJ1-1 and V is TRBV4-1, with D perhaps matching TRBD1 (5 bases). V lost 1 base, J lost 11 bases, and 23 bases lay in between. This CDR3 region has 16 residues. The germline CDR1 and CDR2 sequences are MGHRA and YSYEKL. CDR3 region: CASSQGSRMLAGLAFF. The DNA for the CDR3 is TGCGCCAGCAGCCAAGGGTCCCGGATGTTGGCGGGGCTGGCTTTCTTT.

DNA for the CDR3: TGTGCCAGCAGCGCAGCTCGAGCAGATACGCAGTATTTT. It encodes CASSAARADTQYF. This rearrangement joins TRBV7-6 to TRBJ2-3; D unclear. The CDR3 runs 13 residues. Germline CDR1 reads SGHVS; CDR2 reads FNYEAQ. Trimming left V 5 bases short and J 4 bases short, with 10 bases between.

The genes are TRBV27 and TRBJ2-7, with a possible D match to TRBD1 (6 bases). This CDR3 is 17 amino acids long. Deletions cut 4 bases from V and 0 bases from J, with 19 bases between. The germline V gene has CDR1 MNHEY and CDR2 SMNVEV (reference sequence). For the CDR3, the DNA is TGTGCCAGCAGTTCCCATCCGGGCAGGGGCTTCTCCTACGAGCAGTACTTC. Translation: CASSSHPGRGFSYEQYF.

The chain couples TRBV7-8 to TRBJ2-3; no clear D gene. The CDR3 runs to 14 residues. From germline, CDR1 is SGHVS and CDR2 FQNEAQ. V lost 3 bases, J lost 6 bases, and 13 bases lay in between. This CDR3 reads CASSLGRIGDTQYF. In DNA form, the CDR3 reads TGTGCCAGCAGCTTGGGCAGGATTGGGGATACGCAGTATTTT.

The chain employs TRBV5-3 and TRBJ1-1; D is ambiguous. TRBV5-3 is an open reading frame whose function is uncertain. The CDR3 runs 12 residues. V lost 10 bases and J 4 bases, leaving 14 bases between the germline ends. CDR3 sequence (DNA): TGTGCCCTCGGGCCGGCTCGCACTGAAGCTTTCTTT. Its protein product is CALGPARTEAFF.

The J gene is TRBJ1-4, the V gene TRBV7-9, with D uncertain. This CDR3 spans 15 amino acids. With 5 bases removed from V and 8 bases from J, the gap between germline ends came to 18 bases. Germline assignment: CDR1 SEHNR and CDR2 FQNEAQ (reference sequence). CDR3 region: CASSDTVARLEKLFF. The CDR3 region has the DNA TGTGCCAGCAGCGACACAGTGGCCAGACTAGAAAAACTGTTTTTT.

This chain joins TRBV6-1 and TRBJ2-5, with D perhaps matching TRBD1 (6 bases). V was trimmed by 2 bases and J by 5 bases, leaving 9 bases between them. This CDR3 has 13 residues. Germline V gene lookup returns CDR1 MNHNS and CDR2 SASEGT. CDR3 in amino acids: CASSESRGETQYF. The CDR3 DNA reads TGTGCCAGCAGTGAATCTAGGGGGGAGACCCAGTACTTC.

The chain employs TRBV6-5 and TRBJ2-7, with TRBD2 matching over 8 bases. CDR3 length: 15 amino acids. Germline V gene lookup returns CDR1 MNHEY and CDR2 SVGAGI. V was clipped by 6 bases and J by 0 bases; unmatched bases: 7. The CDR3 bases are TGTGCCAGCAGGATGCTAGCGGGTCGCTCCTACGAGCAGTACTTC. Residues: CASRMLAGRSYEQYF.

V gene TRBV5-1 combines with J gene TRBJ2-7, with D perhaps TRBD1 (5 bases). The germline V gene has CDR1 SGHRS and CDR2 YFSETQ. The V and J ends lost 2 bases and 0 bases respectively, with 15 bases between them. This CDR3 has 16 residues. CDR3: CASSFGRQSPSYEQYF. The CDR3 bases are TGCGCCAGCAGCTTCGGCAGACAGTCCCCCTCCTACGAGCAGTACTTC.

V usage is TRBV5-1 and J usage is TRBJ2-3; TRBD2 matches 16 bases. This CDR3 comprises 20 residues. Germline CDR1 and CDR2: SGHRS and YFSETQ. The J segment lost 1 base and the V segment lost 1 base, leaving 9 bases of the junction unmatched. This CDR3 is CASSLFSGTSGRAGTDTQYF. CDR3 sequence (DNA): TGCGCCAGCAGCTTGTTTTCCGGGACTAGCGGGAGGGCGGGCACAGATACGCAGTATTTT.

The chain employs TRBV9 and TRBJ2-1; 10 bases are a match to TRBD2. Trimming removed 1 base from V and 5 bases from J; junction bases left unmatched: 3. The length of the CDR3 is 15 residues. Germline V CDR1 and CDR2: SGDLS, YYNGEE. The CDR3 nucleotides are TGTGCCAGCAGCGTAATCCTAGCGGGAGACAATGAGCAGTTCTTC. The encoded protein is CASSVILAGDNEQFF.

The V call is TRBV11-2, the J call TRBJ1-3, with 7 bases identical to TRBD1. The CDR3 spans 19 residues. Germline CDR1 and CDR2: SGHAT and FQNNGV. Trimming removed 1 base from V and 3 bases from J; junction bases left unmatched: 15. CDR3 residues: CASSLVRQGGIGSGNTIYF. DNA of the CDR3: TGTGCCAGCAGCTTAGTACGGCAGGGGGGCATCGGAAGTGGAAACACCATATATTTT.

The gene calls are TRBV10-1 and TRBJ1-3; D perhaps matches TRBD1 (6 bases). Between the trimmed V and J ends, which lost 6 bases and 7 bases, there was a span of 16 bases. This CDR3 contains 14 residues. Germline CDR1 reads WNHNN; CDR2 reads SYGVQD (reference sequence). Here the CDR3 reads CASRRTGRTNTIYF. The CDR3 nucleotides read TGCGCCAGCAGACGCACAGGGAGGACGAACACCATATATTTT.

The chain employs TRBV4-2 and TRBJ2-2; 9 positions match TRBD2. Germline-derived CDR1 and CDR2 are LGHNA and YNFKEQ. CDR3 length equals 19 residues. Trimming at V came to 0 bases and at J to 6 bases, leaving 14 bases not matched to a gene. The CDR3 region has the DNA TGTGCCAGCAGCCAAGATCTAGGGGGTAGCGGGAGAGGGGCCGGGGAGCTGTTTTTT. Translation: CASSQDLGGSGRGAGELFF.

The genes are TRBV7-9 and TRBJ1-2, with D unclear. Per germline, CDR1 SEHNR and CDR2 FQNEAQ (reference sequence). This CDR3 contains 13 residues. V gave up 5 bases and J gave up 4 bases, with 11 bases separating them. DNA for the CDR3: TGTGCCAGCAGCAACAGTTATTTCTATGGCTACACCTTC. As protein: CASSNSYFYGYTF.

The chain recombines TRBV28 with TRBJ2-1, with 14 bases aligning to TRBD2. The ends lost 5 bases at V and 4 bases at J; junction bases unmatched: 7. Germline V CDR1 and CDR2: MDHEN, SYDVKM. The CDR3 totals 17 residues. CDR3 DNA: TGTGCCAGCAGTCCGCCGGGACTAGCGGGAGTTTACAATGAGCAGTTCTTC. Its protein product is CASSPPGLAGVYNEQFF.

The chain employs TRBV2 and TRBJ2-7; TRBD1 matches at 7 bases. CDR3 length equals 13 residues. In germline, CDR1 is SNHLY, CDR2 FYNNEI. Trimming took 8 bases from V and 12 from J; bases not matched to a gene: 16. The CDR3 DNA reads as TGTGCCAGCCGGTTGGGACAGAGCCCGACGATGTACTTC. Translation: CASRLGQSPTMYF.

A word on this clone: Different DNA sequences within this sample yield the same CDR3. The genes are TRBV5-1 and TRBJ2-3, with TRBD2 matching 7 bases. Germline loops: CDR1 SGHRS, CDR2 YFSETQ. The CDR3 contains 15 residues. The V and J ends lost 1 base and 3 bases, in that order; junction bases with no gene match: 5. CDR3 region: CASSLSGGLTDTQYF. DNA for the CDR3: TGCGCCAGCAGCTTGTCGGGGGGATTGACAGATACGCAGTATTTT.

This clone was seen a single time. DNA for the CDR3: TGTGCCAGCAGCGACCCGGGGCCGGACCGGGACAGGGGTCTAGATACGCAGTATTTT. This translates into CASSDPGPDRDRGLDTQYF. The chain links TRBV28 to TRBJ2-3, with TRBD1 matching 10 bases. This CDR3 is 19 amino acids long. The germline V gene encodes CDR1 MDHEN and CDR2 SYDVKM. The V gene end was trimmed by 6 bases and the J gene end by 5 bases; junction bases not matched to a gene: 20.

The V gene is TRBV6-1, the J gene TRBJ1-3; D perhaps matches TRBD1 (5 bases). This CDR3 is 14 amino acids long. The germline V and J ends were trimmed by 1 base and 7 bases, with 11 bases remaining between them. CDR1 is MNHNS, CDR2 SASEGT, per germline. CDR3 DNA: TGTGCCAGCAGTGAAGAGGCAGGGTGGAACACCATATATTTT. The encoded protein is CASSEEAGWNTIYF.

The rearrangement joins TRBV18 to TRBJ2-2; D gene ambiguous. Trimming pared 3 bases from V and 1 base from J, leaving 3 bases between. The germline V gene encodes CDR1 KGHSH and CDR2 LQKENI. The CDR3 totals 13 residues. CDR3 in amino acids: CASSPENTGELFF. In DNA form, the CDR3 reads TGTGCCAGCTCACCCGAGAACACCGGGGAGCTGTTTTTT.

This clone was detected a few times. The gene calls are TRBV25-1 and TRBJ2-5, with a weak D call TRBD1 (6 bases). The CDR3 is 15 amino acids. Germline V lookup: CDR1 MGHDK, CDR2 SYGVNS. V was pared by 1 base and J by 2 bases, with 11 bases between. The DNA for the CDR3 is TGTGCCAGCAGTGAATTGGGACACACGCAAGAGACCCAGTACTTC. It translates to CASSELGHTQETQYF.

The chain combines TRBV6-5 with TRBJ1-1, with D perhaps TRBD1 (5 bases). The germline gives CDR1 MNHEY, CDR2 SVGAGI. This CDR3 comprises 13 residues. The V end was cut by 7 bases, the J end by 3 bases, with 12 bases between. This chain's CDR3 is CASTLGRYTEAFF. In DNA, the CDR3 is TGTGCCAGCACCCTGGGACGGTACACTGAAGCTTTCTTT.

The V and J genes are TRBV7-2 and TRBJ1-4; the match to TRBD1 covers 8 bases. J gave up 7 bases and V 1 base, and 8 bases lay outside the gene matches. This CDR3 spans 16 amino acids. CDR1 and CDR2 (germline): SGHTA, FQGNSA. In DNA, the CDR3 is TGTGCCAGCAGCTTAGGGAGGGACAGGAGAGCTGAAAAACTGTTTTTT. Translating it yields CASSLGRDRRAEKLFF. The variable domain in full, with the rest retrieved from reference TRBV7-2 and TRBJ1-4, is GAGVSQSPSNKVTEKGKDVELRCDPISGHTALYWYRQSLGQGLEFLIYFQGNSAPDKSGLPSDRFSAERTGGSVSTLTIQRTQQEDSAVYLCASSLGRDRRAEKLFFGSGTQLSVL.

The chain employs TRBV18 and TRBJ2-7; 12 nucleotides agree with TRBD2. From germline, CDR1 is KGHSH and CDR2 LQKENI. V gave up 6 bases and J gave up 1 base; unmatched junction bases: 4. The CDR3 spans 15 residues. The CDR3 here is CASSSGLAGSYEQYF. The CDR3 DNA is TGTGCCAGCTCGTCAGGACTAGCGGGGTCCTACGAGCAGTACTTC. Using reference TRBV18 and TRBJ2-7 for the parts outside the CDR3, the full variable domain is NAGVMQNPRHLVRRRGQEARLRCSPMKGHSHVYWYRQLPEEGLKFMVYLQKENIIDESGMPKERFSAEFPKEGPSILRIQQVVRGDSAAYFCASSSGLAGSYEQYFGPGTRLTVT.

V is TRBV4-2 and J is TRBJ2-2; D is uncertain. CDR3 size: 16 residues. With 4 bases removed from V and 1 base from J, the gap between germline ends came to 13 bases. Germline CDR1 LGHNA, CDR2 YNFKEQ. CDR3 sequence (DNA): TGTGCCAGCAGCCCGAGCCAGCGAGAGAACACCGGGGAGCTGTTTTTT. This translates into CASSPSQRENTGELFF.

To note about this clone: Other DNA sequences from this sample encode an identical CDR3 as well. The chain joins TRBV18 to TRBJ2-1; 10 bases line up with TRBD2. There are 15 residues in the CDR3. Germline V gives CDR1 KGHSH, CDR2 LQKENI. Trimming took 2 bases from V and 5 from J; bases not matched to a gene: 3. As DNA, the CDR3 is TGTGCCAGCTCACCAAGGCTAGCGGGAGACAATGAGCAGTTCTTC. Its protein product is CASSPRLAGDNEQFF.

The rearrangement uses TRBV21-1 and TRBJ2-3; the table's TRBD2 call for D was not verified on the DNA. TRBV21-1 is given as a pseudogene. The CDR3 consists of 16 residues. DNA for the CDR3: TGTGCCAGCGGGCCCAGGACTAGCGGGAGCTCGGATACGCAGTATTTT. Protein: CASGPRTSGSSDTQYF.

This clone was counted once. The J gene is TRBJ1-2, the V gene TRBV6-5; D unresolved. The germline CDR1 and CDR2 sequences are MNHEY and SVGAGI. V lost 0 bases to trimming and J lost 4 bases, with 9 bases between them. This CDR3 comprises 14 residues. The CDR3 sequence: CASSYSQQRYGYTF. The CDR3 bases are TGTGCCAGCAGTTACTCGCAACAACGCTATGGCTACACCTTC.

Points on this clone: The junction does not match germline at one end; this may be a read error. This same CDR3 is encoded by further DNA sequences in the sample. The chain links TRBV20-1 to TRBJ2-7; 8 bases are a match to TRBD2. Germline V gene data show CDR1 as DFQATT and CDR2 as SNEGSKA (reference sequence). The CDR3 has 11 amino acids. CDR3 amino acids: CSATSGYEQYF. The DNA of the CDR3 is TGTAGTGCTACTAGCGGCTACGAGCAGTACTTC.

The CDR3 DNA is TGTGCCAGCAGTTACAACGGGAACTATGGCTACACCTTC. Its translation is CASSYNGNYGYTF. The V call is TRBV6-6, the J call TRBJ1-2; the D is unclear. The CDR3 has 13 residues. Deletions cut 2 bases from V and 2 bases from J, with 6 bases between. CDR1 and CDR2 (germline): MNHNY, SVGAGI (reference sequence).